This T cell receptor beta chain is from a study of somatic mutations in cytotoxic T cells in rheumatoid arthritis. General study results and limits: Patients with a largest CD8+ clone exceeding 20% of CD8+ cells numbered about an eighth of the roughly 65.

Some clones are missing from TCRdb's copy, which holds only in-frame ones; the method was immunoSEQ multiplex PCR. The sample records approximately 15,000 clones, 60% to 85% being singletons. Concerning this clone: Antigen unknown.

The V gene end was trimmed by 3 bases and the J gene end by 7 bases; junction bases not matched to a gene: 6. CDR1 and CDR2 (germline): SGDLS, YYNGEE. The CDR3 sequence is 14 residues long. This clonotype originated in an adult with rheumatoid arthritis. Specimen: CD8+ T cells sorted from blood. The chain joins TRBV9 to TRBJ2-1, with TRBD1 identical over 8 bases. CDR3 loop: CASSDGDRRNEQFF. The CDR3 nucleotides read TGTGCCAGCAGCGACGGGGACAGGAGGAATGAGCAGTTCTTC.